This T cell receptor (beta chain) was sequenced for a study of blood T cell repertoires in COVID-19. The CDR3 sequence is 15 residues long. V gave up 0 bases and J gave up 0 bases, with 6 bases separating them. CDR1 and CDR2 from the germline V gene are MNHEY and SVGAGI. Profiling relied on immunoSEQ multiplex PCR, and the TCRdb table lists in-frame clones only, not all of them. The sample includes roughly 250,000 clones, about 80% seen only once; the top ten take about 3%. This receptor was taken from a woman of 80 years or more with acute or convalescent COVID-19. Sequencing was carried out using peripheral blood. The V gene is TRBV6-5, the J gene TRBJ1-3; D not certain. The CDR3 loop is CASSYSRDSGNTIYF. The CDR3 nucleotides read TGTGCCAGCAGTTACTCGCGGGACTCTGGAAACACCATATATTTT.